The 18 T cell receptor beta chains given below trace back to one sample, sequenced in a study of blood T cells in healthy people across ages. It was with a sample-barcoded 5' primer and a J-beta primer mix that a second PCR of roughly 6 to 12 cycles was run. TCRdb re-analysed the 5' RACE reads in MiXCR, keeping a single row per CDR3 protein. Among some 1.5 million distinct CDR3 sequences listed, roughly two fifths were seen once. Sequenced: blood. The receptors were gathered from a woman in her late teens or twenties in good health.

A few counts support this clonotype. The CDR3 spells CASSYPGQGRQYF. The CDR3 nucleotides are TGTGCCAGCAGTTATCCGGGACAGGGCCGACAGTACTTC. The chain links TRBV27 to TRBJ2-7; 9 bases fit TRBD1. The CDR3 is 13 amino acids. Germline lookup yields CDR1 MNHEY and CDR2 SMNVEV (reference sequence). Germline trimming cut 4 bases from V and 10 bases from J; bases unmatched to any gene: 8.

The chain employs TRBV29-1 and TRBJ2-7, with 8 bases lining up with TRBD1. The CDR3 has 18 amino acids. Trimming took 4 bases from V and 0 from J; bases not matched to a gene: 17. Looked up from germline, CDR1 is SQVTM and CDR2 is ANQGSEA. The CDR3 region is CSVGGWTGPRGISYEQYF. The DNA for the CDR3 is TGCAGCGTTGGAGGATGGACAGGGCCAAGGGGAATCTCCTACGAGCAGTACTTC.

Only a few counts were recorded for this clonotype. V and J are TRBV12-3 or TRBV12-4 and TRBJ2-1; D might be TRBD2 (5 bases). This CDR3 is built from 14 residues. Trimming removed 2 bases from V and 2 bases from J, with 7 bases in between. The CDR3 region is CASSLLRAYNEQFF. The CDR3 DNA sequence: TGTGCCAGCAGTTTATTGCGGGCCTACAATGAGCAGTTCTTC.

CDR3 amino acids: CASRVRDEKLFF. CDR3 sequence (DNA): TGTGCCAGCAGGGTTAGGGATGAAAAACTGTTTTTT. The chain joins TRBV27 to TRBJ1-4; D ambiguous. This CDR3 has 12 residues. V was clipped by 6 bases and J by 6 bases, with 8 bases between them. The germline V gene has CDR1 MNHEY and CDR2 SMNVEV (reference sequence).

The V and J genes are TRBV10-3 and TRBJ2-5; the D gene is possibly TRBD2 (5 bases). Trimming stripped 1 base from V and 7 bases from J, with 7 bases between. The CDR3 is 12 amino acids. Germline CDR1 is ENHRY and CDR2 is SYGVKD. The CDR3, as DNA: TGTGCCATCAGTGAGTTAGAGGGGACCCAGTACTTC. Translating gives CAISELEGTQYF.

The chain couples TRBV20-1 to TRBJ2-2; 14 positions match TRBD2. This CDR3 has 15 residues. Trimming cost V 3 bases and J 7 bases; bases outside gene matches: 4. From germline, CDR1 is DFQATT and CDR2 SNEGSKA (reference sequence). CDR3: CSARGLAGVNGELFF. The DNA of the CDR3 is TGCAGTGCTAGGGGACTAGCGGGAGTAAACGGGGAGCTGTTTTTT.

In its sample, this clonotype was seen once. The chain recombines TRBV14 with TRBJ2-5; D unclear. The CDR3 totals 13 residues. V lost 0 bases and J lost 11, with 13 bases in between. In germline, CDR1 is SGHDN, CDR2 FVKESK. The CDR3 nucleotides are TGTGCCAGCAGCCAAGAGAGTGGGAATGAACAGTACTTC. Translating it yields CASSQESGNEQYF.

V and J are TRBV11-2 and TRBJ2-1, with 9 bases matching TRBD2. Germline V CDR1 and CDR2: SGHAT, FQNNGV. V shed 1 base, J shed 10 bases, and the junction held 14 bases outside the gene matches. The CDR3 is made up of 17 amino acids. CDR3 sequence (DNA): TGTGCCAGCAGCTTAGCAGACCTAGCGGGGACATTCTACGAGCAGTTCTTC. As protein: CASSLADLAGTFYEQFF.

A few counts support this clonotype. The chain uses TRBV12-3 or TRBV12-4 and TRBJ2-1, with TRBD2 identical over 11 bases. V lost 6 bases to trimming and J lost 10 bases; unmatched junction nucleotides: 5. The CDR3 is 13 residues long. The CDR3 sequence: CASSGTSGLEQFF. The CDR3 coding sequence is TGTGCCAGCAGCGGGACTAGCGGCCTAGAGCAGTTCTTC.

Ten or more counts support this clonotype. CDR3 sequence: CSAKDRNHNEQFF. The CDR3 nucleotides read TGCAGTGCCAAGGACAGAAACCACAATGAGCAGTTCTTC. The genes are TRBV20-1 and TRBJ2-1, with D possibly matching TRBD1 (6 bases). Trimming shortened V by 6 bases and J by 5 bases, and 14 bases separated the two germline ends. The CDR3 has 13 residues. Germline CDR1 reads DFQATT; CDR2 reads SNEGSKA (reference sequence).

CDR3 sequence reads: CASSPRWGLGSPLHF. For the CDR3, the DNA is TGCGCCAGCAGCCCCCGCTGGGGACTCGGGTCACCCCTCCACTTT. The gene calls are TRBV4-3 and TRBJ1-6, with a weak D call TRBD1 (5 bases). The V gene lost 4 bases and the J gene lost 10 bases, with 17 bases spanning the gap. The germline V gene has CDR1 LGHNA and CDR2 YSLEER. There are 15 residues in the CDR3.

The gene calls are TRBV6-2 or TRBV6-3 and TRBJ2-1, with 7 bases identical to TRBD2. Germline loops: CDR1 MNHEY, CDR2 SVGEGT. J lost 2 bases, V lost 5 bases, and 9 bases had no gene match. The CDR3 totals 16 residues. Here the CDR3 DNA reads TGTGCCAGCAGTGTGAGTGGAACTAGCGCCTACAATGAGCAGTTCTTC. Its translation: CASSVSGTSAYNEQFF.

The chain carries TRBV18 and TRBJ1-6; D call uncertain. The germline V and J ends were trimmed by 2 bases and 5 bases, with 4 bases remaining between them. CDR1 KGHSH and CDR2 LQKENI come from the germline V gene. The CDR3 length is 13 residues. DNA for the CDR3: TGTGCCAGCTCACCAAGGGATAATTCACCCCTCCACTTT. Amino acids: CASSPRDNSPLHF. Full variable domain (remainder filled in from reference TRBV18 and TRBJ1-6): NAGVMQNPRHLVRRRGQEARLRCSPMKGHSHVYWYRQLPEEGLKFMVYLQKENIIDESGMPKERFSAEFPKEGPSILRIQQVVRGDSAAYFCASSPRDNSPLHFGNGTRLTVT.

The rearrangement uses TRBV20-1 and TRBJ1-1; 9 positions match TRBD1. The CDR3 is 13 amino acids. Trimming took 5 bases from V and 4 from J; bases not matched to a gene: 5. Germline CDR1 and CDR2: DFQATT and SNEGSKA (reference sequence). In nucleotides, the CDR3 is TGCAGTGCTGGACAGGGGACCCGCACTGAAGCTTTCTTT. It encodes CSAGQGTRTEAFF.

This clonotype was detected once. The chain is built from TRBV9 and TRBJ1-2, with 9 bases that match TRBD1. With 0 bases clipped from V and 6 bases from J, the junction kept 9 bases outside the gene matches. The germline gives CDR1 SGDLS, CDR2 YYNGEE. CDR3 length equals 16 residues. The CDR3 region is CASSVEEDTGGDGYTF. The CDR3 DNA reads TGTGCCAGCAGCGTAGAGGAGGACACAGGGGGCGATGGCTACACCTTC.

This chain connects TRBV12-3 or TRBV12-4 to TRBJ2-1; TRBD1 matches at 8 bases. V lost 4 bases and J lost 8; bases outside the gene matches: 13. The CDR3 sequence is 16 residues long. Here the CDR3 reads CASSSPDRGWSYEQFF. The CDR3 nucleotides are TGTGCCAGCAGTTCCCCAGACAGGGGCTGGAGTTATGAGCAGTTCTTC.

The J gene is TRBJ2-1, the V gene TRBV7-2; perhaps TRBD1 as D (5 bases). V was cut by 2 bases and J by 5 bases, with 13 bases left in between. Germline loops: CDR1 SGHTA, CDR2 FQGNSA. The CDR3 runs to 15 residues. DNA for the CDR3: TGTGCCAGCAGCTTACAGGGTCCGGACAACAATGAGCAGTTCTTC. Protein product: CASSLQGPDNNEQFF.

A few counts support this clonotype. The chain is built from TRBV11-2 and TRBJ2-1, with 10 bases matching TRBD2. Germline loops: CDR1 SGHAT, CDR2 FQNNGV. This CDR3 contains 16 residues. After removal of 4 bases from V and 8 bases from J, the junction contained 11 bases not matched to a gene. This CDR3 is CASSSRASGGAHEQFF. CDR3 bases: TGTGCCAGCAGCTCCAGGGCCAGCGGGGGGGCCCATGAGCAGTTCTTC.